The clone carrying this T cell receptor beta chain was seen many times. As yet, its antigen is unknown. The entry originates in a study of T cells in Graves' hyperthyroidism and ophthalmopathy. Graves' hyperthyroidism qualified as stable when ophthalmopathy did not progress within 18 months. In patients aged 18 to 65, hyperthyroidism was newly diagnosed, with duration under 2 months. Whole-study findings and limits: Most clonotypes expanded in the thyroid (above 0.001) were also present in blood. A 13 V-J signature model discriminated ophthalmopathy versus stable hyperthyroidism.

Researchers amplified the TCR beta CDR3 regions from RNA transcripts. The HTBI primer set was used in a first-round RT-PCR of the TCR CDR3. TCRdb reprocessed the multiplex PCR reads via MiXCR and lists one record per CDR3 protein. The repertoire has about 720,000 distinct CDR3 sequences, 16% of them found once; the top ten carry approximately 8.4%. The V end lost 3 bases, the J end lost 3 bases, and 12 bases lay between the germline ends. CDR3 size: 14 residues. CDR1 MDHEN and CDR2 SYDVKM come from the germline V gene. This sequence was found in a man between 18 and 35 years old with Graves' hyperthyroidism. The gene calls are TRBV28 and TRBJ2-7; D may be TRBD1 (5 bases). The sample comprised blood. The CDR3 loop is CASSFSSGIYEQYF. In DNA, the CDR3 is TGTGCCAGCAGTTTCTCCTCAGGGATCTACGAGCAGTACTTC.